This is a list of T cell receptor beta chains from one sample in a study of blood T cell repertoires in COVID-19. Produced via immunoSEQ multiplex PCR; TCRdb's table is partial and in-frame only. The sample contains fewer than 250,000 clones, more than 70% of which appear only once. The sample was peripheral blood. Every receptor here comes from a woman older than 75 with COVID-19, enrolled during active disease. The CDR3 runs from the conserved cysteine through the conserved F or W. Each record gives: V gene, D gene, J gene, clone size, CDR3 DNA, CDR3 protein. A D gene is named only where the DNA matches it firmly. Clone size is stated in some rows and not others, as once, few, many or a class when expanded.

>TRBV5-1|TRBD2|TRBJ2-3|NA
TGCGCCAGCAGCTTGGTAACTAGCGGGGGGGCCGGAGATACGCAGTATTTT
CASSLVTSGGAGDTQYF
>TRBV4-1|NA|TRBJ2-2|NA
TGCGCCAGCAGCCAAAGTGAGATCCCCGGGGAGCTGTTTTTT
CASSQSEIPGELFF
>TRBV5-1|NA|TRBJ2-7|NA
TGCGCCAGCAGGGGCGACCTCAGGGGCGGTGAGCAGTACTTC
CASRGDLRGGEQYF
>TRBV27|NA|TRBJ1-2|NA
TGTGCCAGCAGTTTAGGAGGGGAGGGCTATGGCTACACCTTC
CASSLGGEGYGYTF
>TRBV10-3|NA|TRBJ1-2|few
TGTGCCGCCGAACCGGTCGCGAGAGGTTATGGCTACACCTTC
CAAEPVARGYGYTF
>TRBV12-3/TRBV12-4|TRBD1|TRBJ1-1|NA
TGTGCCAGCATCTCGACAGGGCCCGATGGGGCTTTCTTT
CASISTGPDGAFF
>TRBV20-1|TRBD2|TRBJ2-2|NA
TGCAGTGCTAGTCCCGATGGAATGCGGGGGGGCTTCACCGGGGAGCTGTTTTTT
CSASPDGMRGGFTGELFF
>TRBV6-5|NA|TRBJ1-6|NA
TGTGCCAGCAGTTCAGGGCGTTGGAATTCACCCCTCCACTTT
CASSSGRWNSPLHF
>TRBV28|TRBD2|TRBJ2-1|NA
TGTGCCAGCAGTTCGGGGGGACCACGGAATGAGCAGTTCTTC
CASSSGGPRNEQFF
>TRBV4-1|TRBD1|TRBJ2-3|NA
TGCGCCAGCAGCCGAGCCGGGACAGCTAGCACAGATACGCAGTATTTT
CASSRAGTASTDTQYF
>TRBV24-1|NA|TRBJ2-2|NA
TGTGCCACCAGTGATGACCGGGGAAGGACCGGGGAGCTGTTTTTT
CATSDDRGRTGELFF
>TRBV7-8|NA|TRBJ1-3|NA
TGTGCCAGCAGCCTCGGGATATCTGGAAACACCATATATTTT
CASSLGISGNTIYF
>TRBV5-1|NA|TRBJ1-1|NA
TGCGCCAGCAGCTTGGAGCGGGGCGGGGGCACTGAAGCTTTCTTT
CASSLERGGGTEAFF
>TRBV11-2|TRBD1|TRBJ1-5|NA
TGTGCCAGCAGCTCCCCGAGGGCAGGGGGGTCGAATAGCAATCAGCCCCAGCATTTT
CASSSPRAGGSNSNQPQHF
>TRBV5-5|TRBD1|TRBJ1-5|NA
TGTGCCAGCAGCTTCACCACGGGACAGGGATTTCAGCCCCAGCATTTT
CASSFTTGQGFQPQHF
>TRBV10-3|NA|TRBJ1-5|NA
TGTGCCATCAGTGAGTCTTTCGGGGTGCAAAATCAGCCCCAGCATTTT
CAISESFGVQNQPQHF
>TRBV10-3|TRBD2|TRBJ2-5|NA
TGTGCCATCAATAGCGCTAGCGGGGGAATAGAGACCCAGTACTTC
CAINSASGGIETQYF
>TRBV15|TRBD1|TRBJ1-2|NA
TGTGCCACCAGCACAAATAGGGGGACAGGGACCGGCTACACCTTC
CATSTNRGTGTGYTF
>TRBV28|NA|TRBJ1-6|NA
TGTGCCAGCAGCACTACAGGGATGAGTTCACCCCTCCACTTT
CASSTTGMSSPLHF
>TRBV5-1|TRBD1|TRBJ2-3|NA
TGCGCCAGCAGCTTGTTATCACAGGGGGTAGATACGCAGTATTTT
CASSLLSQGVDTQYF
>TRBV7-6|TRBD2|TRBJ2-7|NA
TGTGCCAGCAGCTTAGAGAGGCCCTCTAGCGGGGGGTTCTACGAGCAGTACTTC
CASSLERPSSGGFYEQYF
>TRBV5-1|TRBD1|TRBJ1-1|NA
TGCGCCAGCAGCCTGGGGATTCTGGACAGGGAAGCTTTCTTT
CASSLGILDREAFF
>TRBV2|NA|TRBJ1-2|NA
TGTGCCAGCAGATCAGGGATTAACTATGGCTACACCTTC
CASRSGINYGYTF